The 17 T cell receptor beta chains presented below share a single source sample, sequenced in a study of CD8+CD57+ T cells in acquired aplastic anemia. The TCR beta profiling, which covered VDJ combination and CDR3 sequence, was carried out using genomic DNA as the template. TCRdb redid the calling of the reads with MiXCR, one entry per CDR3 protein. This table holds around 500,000 distinct CDR3 sequences, approximately 32% found once. Whoever was chosen for sequencing had shown CD8+CD57+ cell expansion by flow cytometry. Sequencing used sorted CD4+, CD8+, or CD8+CD57+ T cells (not recorded which) from PBMCs. These receptors all stem from a human donor with aplastic anemia.

This clonotype has just a few counts. The chain uses TRBV7-2 and TRBJ2-5; 8 bases match TRBD1. Looked up from germline, CDR1 is SGHTA and CDR2 is FQGNSA. J was trimmed by 1 base and V by 3 bases; bases with no gene match: 7. CDR3 length: 16 amino acids. Written as DNA, the CDR3 is TGTGCCAGCAGCTTGGCCGGGACAGGATCCCAAGAGACCCAGTACTTC. This translates into CASSLAGTGSQETQYF.

The chain has TRBV15 and TRBJ1-2; possibly TRBD1 for D (6 bases). Looked up from germline, CDR1 is LNHNV and CDR2 is YYDKDF (reference sequence). Between the trimmed V and J ends, which lost 10 bases and 3 bases, there was a span of 18 bases. The CDR3 consists of 14 residues. The CDR3 sequence: CASSLQGWDYGYTF. The DNA of the CDR3 is TGTGCCAGCAGTTTGCAGGGGTGGGACTATGGCTACACCTTC. Complete variable domain (other parts from reference TRBV15 and TRBJ1-2): DAMVIQNPRYQVTQFGKPVTLSCSQTLNHNVMYWYQQKSSQAPKLLFHYYDKDFNNEADTPDNFQSRRPNTSFCFLDIRSPGLGDTAMYLCASSLQGWDYGYTFGSGTRLTVV.

This clonotype was observed many times. The chain couples TRBV20-1 to TRBJ1-3; D ambiguous. The CDR3 sequence is 13 residues long. In germline, CDR1 is DFQATT, CDR2 SNEGSKA (reference sequence). Trimming took off 6 bases at V and 0 bases at J, with 9 bases between the two ends. CDR3 sequence reads: CSAETRSGNTIYF. The CDR3 DNA reads TGCAGTGCCGAGACACGCTCTGGAAACACCATATATTTT.

This clonotype was counted ten times or more. The chain carries TRBV9 and TRBJ1-3, with a possible D match to TRBD1 (5 bases). The CDR3 is 16 amino acids. CDR1 is SGDLS and CDR2 is YYNGEE in the germline V gene. Trimming shortened V by 0 bases and J by 2 bases, and 12 bases separated the two germline ends. The CDR3 region is CASSVGVGTAGNTIYF. In nucleotides, the CDR3 is TGTGCCAGCAGCGTAGGGGTAGGGACCGCTGGAAACACCATATATTTT.

Of note for this clonotype: This CDR3 is missing its conserved last phenylalanine or tryptophan, likely due to a read error. The chain carries TRBV5-1 and TRBJ1-1; D perhaps matches TRBD1 (6 bases). V lost 0 bases and J 1 base, leaving 7 bases between the germline ends. Germline V lookup: CDR1 SGHRS, CDR2 YFSETQ. The CDR3 is made up of 14 amino acids. The CDR3 bases are TGCGCCAGCAGCTTGGCGACAGGGAACACTGAAGCTTTCCTT. It translates to CASSLATGNTEAFL.

This sequence joins TRBV15 and TRBJ2-7; 7 bases are a match to TRBD1. The junction had 6 bases not matched to a gene; V was cut back by 3 bases and J by 7 bases. Germline values: CDR1 LNHNV, CDR2 YYDKDF (reference sequence). The CDR3 runs 13 residues. CDR3 amino acids: CATSRDRNNEQYF. The CDR3 DNA sequence: TGTGCCACCAGCAGGGACAGGAACAATGAGCAGTACTTC.

This clonotype was seen a handful of times. The V call is TRBV7-3, the J call TRBJ2-5, with D maybe TRBD2 (7 bases). CDR3 length: 15 residues. The V and J ends lost 1 base and 5 bases respectively, with 14 bases between them. Germline V gene sequence: CDR1 SGHTA, CDR2 FQGTGA. In DNA, the CDR3 is TGTGCCAGCAGCTTAAGCACGGGGGGCAGGGAGACCCAGTACTTC. This gives the protein CASSLSTGGRETQYF. The variable domain in full, with the rest retrieved from reference TRBV7-3 and TRBJ2-5, is GAGVSQTPSNKVTEKGKYVELRCDPISGHTALYWYRQSLGQGPEFLIYFQGTGAADDSGLPNDRFFAVRPEGSVSTLKIQRTERGDSAVYLCASSLSTGGRETQYFGPGTRLLVL.

The sample holds many counts of this clonotype. V gene TRBV19 combines with J gene TRBJ2-7; 10 positions agree with TRBD2. There are 13 residues in the CDR3. V lost 4 bases, J lost 5 bases, and 2 bases stayed unmatched. Germline CDR1 LNHDA, CDR2 SQIVND (reference sequence). The CDR3 DNA is TGTGCCAGTAGTACCCTAGCGGGAGACGAGCAGTACTTC. As protein: CASSTLAGDEQYF. Full variable domain (remainder filled in from reference TRBV19 and TRBJ2-7): DGGITQSPKYLFRKEGQNVTLSCEQNLNHDAMYWYRQDPGQGLRLIYYSQIVNDFQKGDIAEGYSVSREKKESFPLTVTSAQKNPTAFYLCASSTLAGDEQYFGPGTRLTVT.

In this sample, this clonotype turned up a few times. The chain has TRBV24-1 and TRBJ2-1; 7 nucleotides match TRBD2. CDR1 is KGHDR, CDR2 SFDVKD, per germline. The trim removed 4 bases at V and 9 bases at J, leaving 17 bases unmatched. This CDR3 is built from 17 residues. DNA of the CDR3: TGTGCCACCAGTGACCTGGGAGGAGGGGAGGGGAGGGTTGAGCAGTTCTTC. Its protein product is CATSDLGGGEGRVEQFF.

The chain is built from TRBV4-2 and TRBJ2-5, with TRBD1 identical over 8 bases. Germline V lookup: CDR1 LGHNA, CDR2 YNFKEQ. The CDR3 has 14 amino acids. J lost 4 bases, V lost 5 bases, and 6 bases had no gene match. The CDR3 reads CASSKIGTGETQYF. Here the CDR3 DNA reads TGTGCCAGCAGCAAAATAGGGACAGGAGAGACCCAGTACTTC.

This clonotype has only a few counts. The chain recombines TRBV7-9 with TRBJ2-5, with 10 bases fitting TRBD1. Germline CDR1 SEHNR, CDR2 FQNEAQ (reference sequence). The CDR3 length is 14 residues. The V gene end was trimmed by 7 bases and the J gene end by 4 bases; junction bases not matched to a gene: 6. The CDR3 protein is CASTRDRGSETQYF. The CDR3 nucleotides are TGTGCCAGCACCCGGGACAGGGGTTCAGAGACCCAGTACTTC. The whole variable domain, filled in from reference TRBV7-9 and TRBJ2-5, reads DTGVSQNPRHKITKRGQNVTFRCDPISEHNRLYWYRQTLGQGPEFLTYFQNEAQLEKSRLLSDRFSAERPKGSFSTLEIQRTEQGDSAMYLCASTRDRGSETQYFGPGTRLLVL.

The chain employs TRBV15 and TRBJ2-7, with TRBD1 matching 10 bases. CDR3 length: 14 residues. The germline CDR1 and CDR2 sequences are LNHNV and YYDKDF (reference sequence). The J segment lost 7 bases and the V segment lost 1 base, leaving 4 bases of the junction unmatched. The CDR3 region is CATSRGGTGVEQYF. Here the CDR3 DNA reads TGTGCCACCAGCAGAGGCGGGACAGGGGTTGAGCAGTACTTC.

In nucleotides, the CDR3 is TGTGCCAGCAGTTTGTCCCACACAGATACGCAGTATTTT. Amino acid sequence: CASSLSHTDTQYF. V and J are TRBV27 and TRBJ2-3; D is unresolved. V was pared by 3 bases and J by 2 bases, with 6 bases between. This CDR3 is built from 13 residues. Germline V gene data show CDR1 as MNHEY and CDR2 as SMNVEV (reference sequence).

The gene calls are TRBV7-9 and TRBJ2-2; 11 bases are a match to TRBD2. The CDR3 covers 15 residues. Germline lookup yields CDR1 SEHNR and CDR2 FQNEAQ (reference sequence). After removal of 5 bases from V and 6 bases from J, the junction contained 5 bases not matched to a gene. Here the CDR3 reads CASSLLAGGAGELFF. CDR3 sequence (DNA): TGTGCCAGCAGCCTCCTAGCGGGAGGAGCCGGGGAGCTGTTTTTT.

This clonotype occurred many times. This chain joins TRBV2 and TRBJ2-3, with D hard to call. The V end was cut by 6 bases, the J end by 1 base, with 5 bases between. Germline-derived CDR1 and CDR2 are SNHLY and FYNNEI. The CDR3 runs 12 residues. CDR3 sequence reads: CASSMGTDTQYF. CDR3 bases: TGTGCCAGCAGCATGGGCACAGATACGCAGTATTTT.

This chain links TRBV7-3 with TRBJ2-3; maybe TRBD2 (7 bases). Deletions cut 2 bases from V and 5 bases from J, with 20 bases between. The CDR3 is 17 residues long. Germline assignment: CDR1 SGHTA and CDR2 FQGTGA. The CDR3 here is CASSLFPGEGEVDTQYF. In DNA, the CDR3 is TGTGCCAGCAGCTTATTTCCGGGGGAGGGGGAAGTAGATACGCAGTATTTT.

This clonotype was counted ten times or more. The chain joins TRBV4-1 to TRBJ1-6; no definite D call. The CDR3 has 14 residues. V was clipped by 5 bases and J by 6 bases, with 11 bases between them. CDR1 is MGHRA, CDR2 YSYEKL, per germline. The CDR3 DNA reads TGCGCCAGCAGCAGCGGGCCCTTTAATTCACCCCTCCACTTT. Translating it yields CASSSGPFNSPLHF.